These 25 T cell receptor beta chains came from one sample sequenced in a study of T cell clonality in common variable immunodeficiency. Produced via immunoSEQ multiplex PCR; TCRdb's table is partial and in-frame only. The sample has 25,000 to 40,000 clones, none seen only once; the top ten hold 3.8%. Sequences were obtained from peripheral blood mononuclear cells. The source of these receptors is a person aged 18 to 75 in good health.

This clone was counted at least ten times. This chain's CDR3 is CASSASGTSSTDTQYF. Incomplete CDR3 DNA: TGTGCCAGCAGTGCCAGCGGTACCTCGAGCACAGATACG. This chain links TRBV2 with TRBJ2-3; a weak D match, TRBD2 (5 bases). Read sequence stops 3 residues before the CDR3 end, and the germline J gene provides the missing end. The CDR3 extends over 16 amino acids. Germline CDR1 SNHLY, CDR2 FYNNEI. V was shortened by 4 bases and J by 0 bases, with 14 bases between the two germline ends.

This clone was seen ten or more times. The sequence runs out 3 residues before the end of the CDR3; the remainder is reconstructed from the germline J gene. The V and J genes are TRBV11-3 and TRBJ1-3; the D gene is possibly TRBD1 (6 bases). CDR3 length: 15 amino acids. Germline-derived CDR1 and CDR2 are SGHNT and YENEEA. V lost 2 bases, J lost 3 bases, and 11 bases lay in between. The CDR3 is CASSLLSGDGNTIYF. The sequenced part of the CDR3 DNA is TGTGCCAGCAGCTTATTGTCAGGGGATGGAAACACC.

This clone was found many times. The CDR3 goes on 3 residues after the read ends, and that part is filled in from the germline J gene. J is TRBJ1-2 and V is TRBV29-1; no clear D gene. The CDR3 sequence is 11 residues long. Per germline, CDR1 SQVTM and CDR2 ANQGSEA. The ends were cut back, 5 bases at V and 6 bases at J, with 10 bases in the middle. The part of the CDR3 DNA that was read is TGCAGCGTTTTCACGAGGGATGGC. It translates to CSVFTRDG. The CDR3, in full, reads CSVFTRDGYTF.

This clone showed up many times. The missing CDR3 end, 3 residues past where the read stops, is filled in from the germline J gene. The chain couples TRBV7-2 to TRBJ2-5, with TRBD2 identical over 9 bases. The germline CDR1 and CDR2 sequences are SGHTA and FQGNSA. V was pared by 7 bases and J by 5 bases, with 11 bases of the junction left unmatched. The CDR3 length is 15 residues. The CDR3 bases that were read are TGTGCCAGCACCCCCCAGCGGGGGGAAGGGGAGACC. Protein: CASTPQRGEGET. The complete CDR3 sequence is CASTPQRGEGETQYF.

This clone was seen only a few times. One base separates it from a far larger clone, so it is likely a read error. The read terminates 3 residues ahead of where the CDR3 ends, so the germline J gene completes it. This chain uses TRBV5-1 with TRBJ1-2, with TRBD1 as a possible D gene (6 bases). Germline V gene data show CDR1 as SGHRS and CDR2 as YFSETQ. The CDR3 loop spans 13 amino acids. The CDR3 reads CASSQDSQETYTF. The CDR3 DNA, read in part, is TGCGCCAGCAGCCAGGACAGTCAAGAGACC.

This clone has a count of ten or more. The CDR3 extends 3 residues past the end of the read, so its final part is completed from the germline J gene. The chain links TRBV3-1 (or the pseudogene TRBV3-2) to TRBJ2-7; 7 nucleotides align to TRBD1. This CDR3 comprises 14 residues. V gave up 6 bases and J gave up 1 base; unmatched junction bases: 6. Per germline, CDR1 LGHDT and CDR2 YNNKEL (reference sequence). Incomplete CDR3 DNA: TGTGCCAGCAGTTTCCGGGACAGTTCCTACGAG. This codes for CASSFRDSSYE. The full CDR3 reads CASSFRDSSYEQYF.

This clone has at least ten counts. The read falls 3 residues short of the CDR3 end, and the missing part is taken from the germline J gene. The chain links TRBV19 to TRBJ1-1, with D hard to call. V was cut by 5 bases and J by 0 bases, with 10 bases left in between. CDR1 and CDR2 (germline): LNHDA, SQIVND (reference sequence). This CDR3 contains 14 residues. CDR3 residues: CASSLGLMNTEAFF. The part of the CDR3 DNA that was read is TGTGCCAGTAGTCTTGGACTGATGAACACTGAA.

This clone was seen ten or more times. The missing CDR3 end, 3 residues past where the read stops, is filled in from the germline J gene. The chain employs TRBV5-1 and TRBJ1-5; 10 positions agree with TRBD1. The CDR3 covers 14 residues. Trimming removed 4 bases from V and 4 bases from J; junction bases left unmatched: 2. Per the germline V gene, CDR1 is SGHRS and CDR2 is YFSETQ. Incomplete CDR3 DNA: TGCGCCAGCAGCCAGGGACAGGGGAATCAGCCC. Its protein is CASSQGQGNQP. The entire CDR3 is CASSQGQGNQPQHF.

This clone occurred many times. Partial CDR3 DNA: TGTGCCAGCAGTGAAGCGTTAGCGGGAGAAACCGCCTCCTACAATGAG. Residues: CASSEALAGETASYNE. The whole CDR3 sequence reads CASSEALAGETASYNEQFF. V gene TRBV2 combines with J gene TRBJ2-1; 9 bases are shared with TRBD2. The read ends 3 residues before the CDR3 terminus; that terminus is restored from the germline J gene. CDR3 length equals 19 residues. CDR1 and CDR2 from the germline V gene are SNHLY and FYNNEI. V trimming: 0 bases; J trimming: 0 bases; junction bases outside the gene matches: 9. Filled out from reference TRBV2 and TRBJ2-1, the complete variable domain reads EPEVTQTPSHQVTQMGQEVILRCVPISNHLYFYWYRQILGQKVEFLVSFYNNEISEKSEIFDDQFSVERPDGSNFTLKIRSTKLEDSAMYFCASSEALAGETASYNEQFFGPGTRLTVL.

The table lists this clone with many counts. Read data end 3 residues before the CDR3 end; the end is taken from the germline J gene. The same CDR3 can be traced to other DNA sequences in this sample. The gene calls are TRBV29-1 and TRBJ1-2; D not certain. The CDR3 sequence is 9 residues long. Germline loops: CDR1 SQVTM, CDR2 ANQGSEA. The sequenced part of the CDR3 DNA is TGCAGCGTTCCGGGGGGC. This sequence encodes CSVPGG. The full CDR3 protein reads CSVPGGYTF.

This clone showed up many times. The read terminates 3 residues before the CDR3 end, so the remaining end is supplied by the germline J gene. The genes are TRBV12-3 or TRBV12-4 and TRBJ2-2, with 7 bases identical to TRBD2. The CDR3 runs 16 residues. V was pared by 8 bases and J by 8 bases, with 17 bases of the junction left unmatched. The part of the CDR3 DNA that was read is TGTGCCAGCGTGAGAGCGGGATCGGTTGTAAGTGGGGAG. Its protein is CASVRAGSVVSGE. In full, the CDR3 reads CASVRAGSVVSGELFF.

This clone appeared many times. The read ends 3 residues early relative to the CDR3; the germline J gene fills the gap. V is TRBV7-2 and J is TRBJ2-7, with 7 nucleotides matching TRBD2. Germline CDR1 and CDR2: SGHTA and FQGNSA. The CDR3 length is 14 residues. The ends lost 3 bases at V and 2 bases at J; junction bases unmatched: 4. CDR3 bases read: TGTGCCAGCAGCTTTGAGGGGACTACCTACGAG. Protein: CASSFEGTTYE. The full CDR3 protein is CASSFEGTTYEQYF. Full variable domain (rest looked up from reference TRBV7-2 and TRBJ2-7): GAGVSQSPSNKVTEKGKDVELRCDPISGHTALYWYRQSLGQGLEFLIYFQGNSAPDKSGLPSDRFSAERTGGSVSTLTIQRTQQEDSAVYLCASSFEGTTYEQYFGPGTRLTVT.

This clone has a count of ten or more. The read gets to within 3 residues of the CDR3 end, and the germline J gene fills in the rest. This rearrangement joins TRBV19 to TRBJ2-1, with TRBD1 matching over 8 bases. This CDR3 comprises 17 residues. CDR1 and CDR2 from the germline V gene are LNHDA and SQIVND (reference sequence). Unmatched junction bases numbered 11, after V lost 5 bases and J lost 2 bases. CDR3 sequence reads: CASSSFSQGATYNEQFF. CDR3 bases read: TGTGCCAGTAGTTCCTTCTCCCAGGGGGCTACCTACAATGAG.

This clone was seen repeatedly, ten times or more. The sequenced fragment ends 3 residues before the CDR3 boundary, so the rest is inferred from the germline J gene. This chain uses TRBV20-1 with TRBJ2-5, with D possibly being TRBD1 or TRBD2 (5 bases each). This CDR3 has 12 amino acids. V was pared by 5 bases and J by 5 bases, with 12 bases between. Germline CDR1 DFQATT, CDR2 SNEGSKA (reference sequence). The CDR3 DNA, read in part, is TGCAGTGCTGTAGAGGGGTTGGAGACC. The encoded protein is CSAVEGLET. The whole CDR3 sequence is CSAVEGLETQYF.

Note on this clone: The CDR3 extends 3 residues past the end of the read, so its final part is completed from the germline J gene. This sequence joins TRBV20-1 and TRBJ2-7; tentative D call: TRBD2 (7 bases). Trimming stripped 0 bases from V and 6 bases from J, with 18 bases between. Germline V gives CDR1 DFQATT, CDR2 SNEGSKA (reference sequence). The CDR3 covers 15 residues. The part of the CDR3 DNA that was read is TGCAGTGCTAGAGATAATGAGGGGGGGTCTGTCGAG. Residues: CSARDNEGGSVE. In full, the CDR3 is CSARDNEGGSVEQYF.

This clone has more than one count but fewer than ten. Read coverage stops 3 residues before the CDR3 terminus; the germline J gene supplies the remainder. The chain joins TRBV7-9 to TRBJ1-2; D is undetermined. Germline loops: CDR1 SEHNR, CDR2 FQNEAQ (reference sequence). The CDR3 contains 14 residues. The CDR3 region is CASSFRLKGGDYTF. The CDR3 DNA, read in part, is TGTGCCAGCAGCTTCAGATTGAAAGGTGGTGAC.

There are many counts of this clone. The read halts 3 residues ahead of the CDR3 end, with the missing end drawn from the germline J gene. The V gene is TRBV20-1, the J gene TRBJ2-5; TRBD1 might be the D (5 bases). CDR1 is DFQATT, CDR2 SNEGSKA, per germline (reference sequence). This CDR3 spans 13 amino acids. Trimming took off 1 base at V and 0 bases at J, with 6 bases between the two ends. CDR3 in amino acids: CSARVGDQETQYF. The part of the CDR3 DNA that was read is TGCAGTGCTAGAGTAGGGGACCAAGAGACC.

This clone was observed many times. The sequenced fragment ends 3 residues before the CDR3 boundary, so the rest is inferred from the germline J gene. The chain couples TRBV20-1 to TRBJ1-1, with 9 bases aligning to TRBD1. The length of the CDR3 is 19 residues. J gave up 0 bases and V 6 bases, and 20 bases lay outside the gene matches. Germline CDR1 is DFQATT and CDR2 is SNEGSKA (reference sequence). CDR3 in amino acids: CSATSVPVPGQGLNTEAFF. Incomplete CDR3 DNA: TGCAGTGCAACCAGCGTGCCCGTCCCGGGACAGGGATTGAACACTGAA.

This clone was recorded at least ten times. The read finishes 3 residues shy of the CDR3 end, and the germline J gene is used to complete it. The chain employs TRBV18 and TRBJ2-1; a possible D gene is TRBD2 (5 bases). Trimming cost V 0 bases and J 8 bases, with 14 bases left between them. The CDR3 runs 15 residues. Per the germline V gene, CDR1 is KGHSH and CDR2 is LQKENI. The DNA read from the CDR3 is TGTGCCAGCTCACCACCAACCCTAGGAGGCGATGAG. This translates into CASSPPTLGGDE. The entire CDR3 protein reads CASSPPTLGGDEQFF. The full variable domain, in which reference TRBV18 and TRBJ2-1 provide the parts outside the CDR3, is NAGVMQNPRHLVRRRGQEARLRCSPMKGHSHVYWYRQLPEEGLKFMVYLQKENIIDESGMPKERFSAEFPKEGPSILRIQQVVRGDSAAYFCASSPPTLGGDEQFFGPGTRLTVL.

This clone was counted many times. A read error may account for a junction end that differs from germline. The CDR3 extends 3 residues past the end of the read, so its final part is completed from the germline J gene. This chain links TRBV7-2 with TRBJ2-3, with a weak D call TRBD1 (5 bases). CDR1 and CDR2 (germline): SGHTA, FQGNSA. This CDR3 is 12 amino acids long. The sequenced CDR3 bases are TGTGCCAGCAGCTTAGGCACAGGTACG. Translating gives CASSLGTGT. The full-length CDR3 reads as CASSLGTGTQYF.

Comments on this clone: The read falls 3 residues short of the CDR3 end, and the missing part is taken from the germline J gene. The chain couples TRBV29-1 to TRBJ1-2; a possible D gene is TRBD1 (5 bases). Germline CDR1 reads SQVTM; CDR2 reads ANQGSEA. The length of the CDR3 is 13 residues. This CDR3 reads CSVERGMGGEYTF. The DNA read from the CDR3 is TGCAGCGTTGAACGGGGGATGGGTGGTGAG.

This clone was observed a few times. The CDR3 extends 3 residues past the end of the read, so its final part is completed from the germline J gene. The V call is TRBV7-2, the J call TRBJ1-4, with D uncertain. Germline CDR1 reads SGHTA; CDR2 reads FQGNSA. The CDR3 runs 13 residues. This CDR3 reads CGAGGPYNSPLFF. The DNA read from the CDR3 is TGTGGCGCGGGCGGACCCTATAATTCACCA.

As regards this clone: From the germline J gene comes the end of the CDR3, since the read stops 3 residues before it. The chain combines TRBV20-1 with TRBJ1-2; D call uncertain. CDR1 and CDR2 from the germline V gene are DFQATT and SNEGSKA (reference sequence). The CDR3 has 15 amino acids. CDR3 bases read: TGCAGTGCTAGAGATGGGCTTACGCCCACAGATACC. Its translation: CSARDGLTPTDT. The entire CDR3 protein is CSARDGLTPTDTYTF.

This clone was found many times. The sequenced fragment ends 3 residues before the CDR3 boundary, so the rest is inferred from the germline J gene. The chain couples TRBV6-2 or TRBV6-3 to TRBJ2-4; the match to TRBD1 covers 11 bases. V lost 2 bases, J lost 6 bases, and 3 bases stayed unmatched. There are 15 residues in the CDR3. CDR1 is MNHEY, CDR2 SVGEGT, per germline. The sequenced part of the CDR3 DNA is TGTGCCAGCAGTTACCCAGGGACAGGGGGAAACATT. Residues: CASSYPGTGGNI. The whole CDR3 sequence reads CASSYPGTGGNIQYF.

This clone was counted ten times or more. The read stops 3 residues short of the end of the CDR3; the missing end is completed from the germline J gene. The chain uses TRBV19 and TRBJ2-2; D is perhaps TRBD1 (5 bases). V was shortened by 3 bases and J by 7 bases, with 9 bases between the two germline ends. The CDR3 consists of 13 residues. Germline V gene data show CDR1 as LNHDA and CDR2 as SQIVND (reference sequence). CDR3 DNA (partial): TGTGCCAGTAGTATTAGGGGTCTCGGGGAG. It codes for CASSIRGLGE. The whole CDR3 protein reads CASSIRGLGELFF.